This T cell receptor beta chain was sequenced in a study of tumor and adjacent non-tumor tissue in lung cancer. The template was RNA from unsorted bulk tissue. V was pared by 4 bases and J by 3 bases, with 16 bases between. The V gene's germline CDR1 is DFQATT and CDR2 SNEGSKA (reference sequence). CDR3 size: 15 residues. The library came from three nested PCR rounds adapted from ARM-PCR protocols. TCRdb recomputed calls from the multiplex PCR reads with MiXCR, one row per CDR3 protein. The sample lists 75,000 to 95,000 distinct CDR3 sequences, 67% occurring once. The sample comprised lung tumor tissue. The clonotype originates from a man between 60 and 75 years old with non-small cell lung cancer. This chain connects TRBV20-1 to TRBJ2-1; TRBD1 might be the D (5 bases). This chain's CDR3 is CSAISETDNYNEQFF. The CDR3, as DNA: TGCAGTGCTATCAGCGAGACAGATAACTACAATGAGCAGTTCTTC.